This section outlines one TCR beta chain sequence together with its context. The sample comes from a study of T-cell reconstitution after alpha-beta-depleted transplantation in children. This CDR3 is built from 15 residues. Trimming stripped 4 bases from V and 0 bases from J, with 12 bases between. The germline CDR1 and CDR2 sequences are LNHDA and SQIVND (reference sequence). TCRbeta library construction was performed incorporating unique molecular identifiers. TCRdb re-derived calls from the PCR reads in MiXCR, one entry per CDR3 protein. The table has around 530,000 distinct CDR3 sequences, around a third seen once.

Sequencing was performed on PBMCs from the stem cell graft donor, taken from the stem cell graft. The rearrangement joins TRBV19 to TRBJ1-2, with TRBD1 as a possible D gene (5 bases). The receptor's source is a human donor who donated a stem cell graft to a child with aplastic anemia. The CDR3 region has the DNA TGTGCCAGTAGTACCCGGGACGCTGCTAACTATGGCTACACCTTC. Translated, it gives CASSTRDAANYGYTF.